This TCR beta chain was documented in a study of identical twins. Findings and caveats of the study: Alpha sequences that were out-of-frame and twin-shared showed an excess of low generation probability.

This clonotype was counted many times. The antigen is not known. TCRdb re-derived calls from the 5' RACE reads in MiXCR, one entry per CDR3 protein. The sample includes 690,000 or so distinct CDR3 sequences, over 8.5% of them seen just once. Healthy Caucasian donors formed the entire cohort. The germline CDR1 and CDR2 sequences are SGHRS and YFSETQ. The V end was cut by 1 base, the J end by 3 bases, with 14 bases between. There are 15 residues in the CDR3. These same data were also listed under a study on yellow fever vaccine responses in identical twins.

V is TRBV5-1 and J is TRBJ2-7; D may match TRBD1 or TRBD2 (5 bases each). The specimen was PBMCs. The sequence was collected from a young woman in good health. CDR3 loop: CASSLFGTDNYEQYF. The CDR3 bases are TGCGCCAGCAGCTTGTTTGGGACGGATAACTACGAGCAGTACTTC.